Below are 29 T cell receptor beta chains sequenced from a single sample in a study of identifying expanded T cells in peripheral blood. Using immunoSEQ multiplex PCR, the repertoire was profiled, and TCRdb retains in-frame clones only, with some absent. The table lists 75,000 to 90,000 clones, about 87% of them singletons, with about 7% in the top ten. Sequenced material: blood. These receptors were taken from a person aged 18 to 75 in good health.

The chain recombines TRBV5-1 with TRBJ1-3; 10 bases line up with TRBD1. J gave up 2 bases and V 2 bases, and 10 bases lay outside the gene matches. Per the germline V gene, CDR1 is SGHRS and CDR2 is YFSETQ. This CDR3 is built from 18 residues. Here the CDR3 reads CASSFGTGVLSPGNTIYF. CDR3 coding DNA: TGCGCCAGCAGCTTTGGGACAGGGGTGTTATCGCCTGGAAACACCATATATTTT.

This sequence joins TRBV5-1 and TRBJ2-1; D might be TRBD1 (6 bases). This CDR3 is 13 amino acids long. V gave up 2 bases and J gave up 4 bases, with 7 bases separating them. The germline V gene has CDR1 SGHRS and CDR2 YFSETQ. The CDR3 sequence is CASSFRGYNEQFF. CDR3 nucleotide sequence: TGCGCCAGCAGCTTTAGGGGGTACAATGAGCAGTTCTTC.

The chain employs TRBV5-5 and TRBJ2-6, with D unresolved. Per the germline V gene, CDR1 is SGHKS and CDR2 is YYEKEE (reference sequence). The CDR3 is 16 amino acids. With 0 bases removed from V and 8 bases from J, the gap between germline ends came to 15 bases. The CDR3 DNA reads TGTGCCAGCAGCTTGGCCTACGCCATTGTGTCCAACGTCCTGACTTTC. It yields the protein CASSLAYAIVSNVLTF.

This CDR3 reads CASSSWTGSYNSPLHF. In DNA form, the CDR3 reads TGTGCCAGCAGTTCATGGACAGGGTCCTATAATTCACCCCTCCACTTT. The V and J genes are TRBV28 and TRBJ1-6; 8 bases match TRBD1. Germline lookup yields CDR1 MDHEN and CDR2 SYDVKM. The CDR3 is made up of 16 amino acids. V was pared by 4 bases and J by 1 base, with 3 bases of the junction left unmatched. Variable domain in full (rest from reference TRBV28 and TRBJ1-6): DVKVTQSSRYLVKRTGEKVFLECVQDMDHENMFWYRQDPGLGLRLIYFSYDVKMKEKGDIPEGYSVSREKKERFSLILESASTNQTSMYLCASSSWTGSYNSPLHFGNGTRLTVT.

The CDR3 is CAWGSGPGPYF. The CDR3 nucleotides read TGTGCCTGGGGTAGCGGGCCCGGGCCGTATTTT. The chain is built from TRBV30 and TRBJ2-3, with 7 bases lining up with TRBD2. This CDR3 has 11 amino acids. Trimming took 5 bases from V and 14 from J; bases not matched to a gene: 10. Germline V gene sequence: CDR1 GTSNPN, CDR2 SVGIG (reference sequence). The variable domain in full, completed from reference TRBV30 and TRBJ2-3, reads SQTIHQWPATLVQPVGSPLSLECTVEGTSNPNLYWYRQAAGRGLQLLFYSVGIGQISSEVPQNLSASRPQDRQFILSSKKLLLSDSGFYLCAWGSGPGPYFGPGTRLTVL.

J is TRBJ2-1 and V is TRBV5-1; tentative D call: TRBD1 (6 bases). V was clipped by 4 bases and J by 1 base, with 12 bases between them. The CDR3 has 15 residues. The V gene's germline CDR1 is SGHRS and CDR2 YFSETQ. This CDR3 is CASSPTGVSYNEQFF. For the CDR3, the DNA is TGCGCCAGCAGCCCGACAGGAGTTTCCTACAATGAGCAGTTCTTC. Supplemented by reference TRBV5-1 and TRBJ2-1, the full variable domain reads KAGVTQTPRYLIKTRGQQVTLSCSPISGHRSVSWYQQTPGQGLQFLFEYFSETQRNKGNFPGRFSGRQFSNSRSEMNVSTLELGDSALYLCASSPTGVSYNEQFFGPGTRLTVL.

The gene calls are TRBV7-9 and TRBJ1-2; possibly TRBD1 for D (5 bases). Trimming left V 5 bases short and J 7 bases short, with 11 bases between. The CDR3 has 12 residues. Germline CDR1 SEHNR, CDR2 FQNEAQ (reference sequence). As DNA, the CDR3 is TGTGCCAGCAGCCAAAGGGACGGTGGCTACACCTTC. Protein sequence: CASSQRDGGYTF.

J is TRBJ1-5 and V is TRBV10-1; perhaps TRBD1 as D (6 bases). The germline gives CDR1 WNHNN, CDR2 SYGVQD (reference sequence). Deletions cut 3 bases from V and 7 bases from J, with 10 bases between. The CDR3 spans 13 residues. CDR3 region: CASSEQGEQPQHF. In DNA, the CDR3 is TGCGCCAGCAGTGAACAGGGCGAGCAGCCCCAGCATTTT.

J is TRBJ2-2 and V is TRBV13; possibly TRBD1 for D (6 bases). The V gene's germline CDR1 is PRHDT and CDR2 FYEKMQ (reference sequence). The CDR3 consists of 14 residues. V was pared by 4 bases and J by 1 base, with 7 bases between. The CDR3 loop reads CASSSQGNTGELFF. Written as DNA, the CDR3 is TGTGCCAGCAGCTCACAGGGGAACACCGGGGAGCTGTTTTTT.

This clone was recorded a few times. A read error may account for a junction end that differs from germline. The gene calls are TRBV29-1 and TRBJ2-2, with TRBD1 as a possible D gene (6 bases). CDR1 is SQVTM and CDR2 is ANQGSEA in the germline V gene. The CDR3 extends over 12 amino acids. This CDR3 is CSVEGGTGELFF. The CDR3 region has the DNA TGCAGCGTCGAAGGGGGTACCGGGGAGCTGTTTTTT.

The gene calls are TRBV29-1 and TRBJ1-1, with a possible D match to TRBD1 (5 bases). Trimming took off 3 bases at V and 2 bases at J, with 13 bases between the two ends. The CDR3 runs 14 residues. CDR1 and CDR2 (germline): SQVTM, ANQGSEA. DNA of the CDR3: TGCAGCGTTGAGGGGGTCAGAAAAAACACTGAAGCTTTCTTT. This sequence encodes CSVEGVRKNTEAFF.

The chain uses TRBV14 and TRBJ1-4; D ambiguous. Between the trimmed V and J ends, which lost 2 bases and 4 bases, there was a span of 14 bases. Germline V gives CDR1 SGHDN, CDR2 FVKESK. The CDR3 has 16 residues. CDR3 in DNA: TGTGCCAGCAGCCAACTTACAGAGAGTTATAATGAAAAACTGTTTTTT. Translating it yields CASSQLTESYNEKLFF.

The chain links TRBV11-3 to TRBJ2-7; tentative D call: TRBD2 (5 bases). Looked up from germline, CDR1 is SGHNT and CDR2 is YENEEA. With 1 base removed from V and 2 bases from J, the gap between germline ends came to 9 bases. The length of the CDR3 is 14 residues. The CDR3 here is CASSLGPLAYEQYF. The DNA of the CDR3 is TGTGCCAGCAGCTTAGGACCACTAGCCTACGAGCAGTACTTC. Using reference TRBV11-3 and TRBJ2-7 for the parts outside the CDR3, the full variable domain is EAGVVQSPRYKIIEKKQPVAFWCNPISGHNTLYWYLQNLGQGPELLIRYENEEAVDDSQLPKDRFSAERLKGVDSTLKIQPAELGDSAVYLCASSLGPLAYEQYFGPGTRLTVT.

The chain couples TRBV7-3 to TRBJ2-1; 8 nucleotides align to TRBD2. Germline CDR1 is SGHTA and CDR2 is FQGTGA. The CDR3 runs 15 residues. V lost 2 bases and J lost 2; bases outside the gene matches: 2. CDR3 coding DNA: TGTGCCAGCAGCTTACAAGCGGGAGCCTACAATGAGCAGTTCTTC. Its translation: CASSLQAGAYNEQFF.

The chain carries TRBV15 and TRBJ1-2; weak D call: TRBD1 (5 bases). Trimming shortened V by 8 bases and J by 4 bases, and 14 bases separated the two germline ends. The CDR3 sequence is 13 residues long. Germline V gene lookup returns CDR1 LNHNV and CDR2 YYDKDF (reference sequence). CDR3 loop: CATHRQGGYGYTF. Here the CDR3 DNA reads TGTGCCACCCATAGGCAGGGTGGCTATGGCTACACCTTC.

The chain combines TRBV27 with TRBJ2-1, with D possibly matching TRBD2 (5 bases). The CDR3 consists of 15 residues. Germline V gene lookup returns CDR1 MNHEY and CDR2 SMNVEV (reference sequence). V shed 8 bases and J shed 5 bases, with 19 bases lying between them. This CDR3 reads CASGLTTIGDNEQFF. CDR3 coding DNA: TGTGCCAGCGGCTTGACGACTATTGGGGACAATGAGCAGTTCTTC.

CDR3 loop: CASSLRDRAHEQYF. CDR3 DNA sequence: TGTGCCAGCAGCTTACGGGACAGGGCTCACGAGCAGTACTTC. J is TRBJ2-7 and V is TRBV7-6, with 9 bases identical to TRBD1. There are 14 residues in the CDR3. Germline CDR1 SGHVS, CDR2 FNYEAQ. Losses at the gene ends were 2 bases for V and 5 bases for J; bases not matched to a gene: 4.

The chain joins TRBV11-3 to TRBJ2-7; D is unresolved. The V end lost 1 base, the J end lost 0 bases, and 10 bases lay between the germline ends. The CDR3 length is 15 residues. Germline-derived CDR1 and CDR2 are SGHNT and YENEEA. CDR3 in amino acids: CASSLVTRTSYEQYF. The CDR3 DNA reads TGTGCCAGCAGCTTAGTAACCAGAACCTCCTACGAGCAGTACTTC.

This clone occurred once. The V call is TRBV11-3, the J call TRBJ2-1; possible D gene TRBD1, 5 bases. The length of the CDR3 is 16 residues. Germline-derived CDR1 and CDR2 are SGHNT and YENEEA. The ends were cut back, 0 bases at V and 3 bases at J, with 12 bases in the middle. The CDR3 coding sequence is TGTGCCAGCAGCTTAGAAGGAGACAGATACTACAATGAGCAGTTCTTC. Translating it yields CASSLEGDRYYNEQFF.

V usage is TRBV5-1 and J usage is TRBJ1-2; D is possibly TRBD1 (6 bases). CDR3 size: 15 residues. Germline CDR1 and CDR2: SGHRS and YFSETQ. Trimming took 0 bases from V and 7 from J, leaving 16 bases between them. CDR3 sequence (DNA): TGCGCCAGCAGCTTGGCTACAGGGACGTTGTCTGGCTACACCTTC. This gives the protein CASSLATGTLSGYTF.

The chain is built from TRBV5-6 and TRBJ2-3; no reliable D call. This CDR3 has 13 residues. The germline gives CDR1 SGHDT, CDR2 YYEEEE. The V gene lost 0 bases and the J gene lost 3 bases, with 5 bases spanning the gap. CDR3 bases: TGTGCCAGCAGCTTGGGGCCGACAGATACGCAGTATTTT. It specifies CASSLGPTDTQYF.

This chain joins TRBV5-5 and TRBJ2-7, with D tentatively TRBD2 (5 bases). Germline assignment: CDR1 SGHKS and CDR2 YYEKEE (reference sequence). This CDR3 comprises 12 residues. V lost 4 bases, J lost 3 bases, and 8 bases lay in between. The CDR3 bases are TGTGCCAGCAGCGGGAGCGGCTACGAGCAGTACTTC. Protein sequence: CASSGSGYEQYF.

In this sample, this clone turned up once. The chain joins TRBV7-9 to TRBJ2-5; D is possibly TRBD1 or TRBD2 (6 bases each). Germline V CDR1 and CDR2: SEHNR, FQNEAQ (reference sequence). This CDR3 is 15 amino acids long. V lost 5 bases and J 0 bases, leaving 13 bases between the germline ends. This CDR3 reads CASSPYRGDQETQYF. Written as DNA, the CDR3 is TGTGCCAGCAGCCCATATAGGGGGGACCAAGAGACCCAGTACTTC. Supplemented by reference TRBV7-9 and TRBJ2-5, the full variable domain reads DTGVSQNPRHKITKRGQNVTFRCDPISEHNRLYWYRQTLGQGPEFLTYFQNEAQLEKSRLLSDRFSAERPKGSFSTLEIQRTEQGDSAMYLCASSPYRGDQETQYFGPGTRLLVL.

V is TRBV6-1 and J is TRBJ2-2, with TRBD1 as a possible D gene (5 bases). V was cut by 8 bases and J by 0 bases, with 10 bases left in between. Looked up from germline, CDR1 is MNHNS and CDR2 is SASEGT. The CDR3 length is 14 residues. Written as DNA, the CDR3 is TGTGCCAGCCCGCAGACAGCGAACACCGGGGAGCTGTTTTTT. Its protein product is CASPQTANTGELFF.

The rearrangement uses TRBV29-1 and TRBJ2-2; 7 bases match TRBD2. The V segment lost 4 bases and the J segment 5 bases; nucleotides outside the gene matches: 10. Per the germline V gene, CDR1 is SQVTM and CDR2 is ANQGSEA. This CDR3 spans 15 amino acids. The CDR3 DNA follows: TGCAGCGTTGTTGTGACGGGAGCGGGGACCGGGGAGCTGTTTTTT. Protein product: CSVVVTGAGTGELFF.

The CDR3 loop reads CASSVVKGSGANVLTF. The CDR3 region has the DNA TGTGCCAGCAGCGTAGTAAAGGGTTCTGGGGCCAACGTCCTGACTTTC. The V call is TRBV9, the J call TRBJ2-6; no clear D gene. The CDR3 sequence is 16 residues long. Trimming took off 0 bases at V and 1 base at J, with 8 bases between the two ends. The germline V gene encodes CDR1 SGDLS and CDR2 YYNGEE.

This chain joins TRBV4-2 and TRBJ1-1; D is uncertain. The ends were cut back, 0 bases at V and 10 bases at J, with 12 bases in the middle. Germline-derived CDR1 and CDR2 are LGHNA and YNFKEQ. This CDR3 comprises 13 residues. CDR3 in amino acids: CASSQDGTRGAFF. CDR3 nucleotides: TGTGCCAGCAGCCAAGATGGCACCCGCGGAGCTTTCTTT.

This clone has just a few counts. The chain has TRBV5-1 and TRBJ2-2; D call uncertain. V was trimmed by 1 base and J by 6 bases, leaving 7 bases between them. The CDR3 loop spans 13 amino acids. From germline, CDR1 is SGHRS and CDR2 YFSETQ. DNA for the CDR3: TGCGCCAGCAGCTTGAGTTGGCCCGGGGAGCTGTTTTTT. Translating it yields CASSLSWPGELFF.

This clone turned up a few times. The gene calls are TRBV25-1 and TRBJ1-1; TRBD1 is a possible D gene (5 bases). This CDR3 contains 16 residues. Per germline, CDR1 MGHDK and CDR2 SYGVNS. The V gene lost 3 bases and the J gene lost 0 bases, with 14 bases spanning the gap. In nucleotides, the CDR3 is TGTGCCAGCAGTGAGGGTAGGACACGCATGAACACTGAAGCTTTCTTT. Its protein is CASSEGRTRMNTEAFF. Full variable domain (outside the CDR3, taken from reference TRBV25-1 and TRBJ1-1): EADIYQTPRYLVIGTGKKITLECSQTMGHDKMYWYQQDPGMELHLIHYSYGVNSTEKGDLSSESTVSRIRTEHFPLTLESARPSHTSQYLCASSEGRTRMNTEAFFGQGTRLTVV.